Listed below are T cell receptor beta chains from one sample, sequenced in a study of blood T cell repertoires in COVID-19. Here immunoSEQ multiplex PCR was the method, and the copy in TCRdb shows in-frame clones only, minus some. The table records some 200,000 clones, more than 80% of them present only once. Specimen: peripheral blood. All receptors come from a woman over 75 with acute or convalescent COVID-19. CDR3s include the opening cysteine and the closing phenylalanine or tryptophan. D genes are given only for firm matches. Part of the rows lack a size; the others show once, few, many or a class for expanded clones.

j_call	v_call	clone_size	d_call	cdr3_aa	cdr3_nt
TRBJ2-3	TRBV28	.	.	CASSTKSRGDTDTQYF	TGTGCCAGCAGTACGAAATCCAGGGGGGACACAGATACGCAGTATTTT
TRBJ1-5	TRBV27	.	TRBD1	CASSLGQGANQPQHF	TGTGCCAGCAGTTTAGGACAGGGGGCCAATCAGCCCCAGCATTTT
TRBJ2-7	TRBV19	.	.	CASSNQGWNYEQYF	TGTGCCAGTAGTAACCAGGGGTGGAACTACGAGCAGTACTTC
TRBJ2-3	TRBV5-8	.	.	CASSLDLSGGTDTQYF	TGTGCCAGCAGCTTGGATTTGTCAGGGGGCACAGATACGCAGTATTTT
TRBJ2-7	TRBV3-1/TRBV3-2	.	TRBD2	CASSQSLAGSYEQYF	TGTGCCAGCAGCCAAAGCCTAGCGGGATCATACGAGCAGTACTTC
TRBJ1-2	TRBV19	once	TRBD1	CASSTQGAAHYGYTF	TGTGCCAGTAGTACTCAGGGGGCTGCTCACTATGGCTACACCTTC
TRBJ1-3	TRBV6-2/TRBV6-3	.	.	CASSFGESGNTIYF	TGTGCCAGCAGTTTCGGGGAGTCTGGAAACACCATATATTTT
TRBJ1-2	TRBV19	.	.	CASQTSAGGTPFYGYTF	TGTGCCAGTCAGACCTCTGCAGGAGGCACCCCTTTCTATGGCTACACCTTC
TRBJ2-5	TRBV19	.	.	CASSMSGLETQYF	TGTGCCAGTAGTATGTCAGGGCTGGAGACCCAGTACTTC
TRBJ1-2	TRBV11-2	.	.	CASSLGGQNGYTF	TGTGCCAGCAGCTTAGGGGGCCAAAATGGCTACACCTTC